One sample yielded the 6 T cell receptor beta chains listed below, sequenced in a study of OX40 agonist ivuxolimab in advanced cancers. Here immunoSEQ multiplex PCR was the method, and the copy in TCRdb shows in-frame clones only, minus some. The repertoire holds 60,000 to 90,000 clones, with 80% to 90% as singletons. The specimen was CD4+ or CD8+ T cells sorted from blood, collected in a trial of the OX40 agonist ivuxolimab. These receptors were taken from an adult with an advanced solid tumor such as melanoma, head and neck, liver or kidney cancer.

The rearrangement joins TRBV6-6 to TRBJ2-7; tentative D call: TRBD1 (6 bases). Deletions cut 0 bases from V and 6 bases from J, with 18 bases between. From germline, CDR1 is MNHNY and CDR2 SVGAGI (reference sequence). This CDR3 region has 16 residues. CDR3 sequence: CASSYSTRDTLLEQYF. The CDR3 nucleotides read TGTGCCAGCAGTTACTCAACCCGGGACACTCTCCTCGAGCAGTACTTC.

V and J are TRBV18 and TRBJ2-7; D is perhaps TRBD2 (6 bases). With 2 bases removed from V and 2 bases from J, the gap between germline ends came to 16 bases. The CDR3 is 16 residues long. The germline V gene has CDR1 KGHSH and CDR2 LQKENI. The CDR3 protein is CASSPTSGTVTYEQYF. The CDR3, as DNA: TGTGCCAGCTCACCAACTTCCGGGACTGTAACCTACGAGCAGTACTTC.

The chain is built from TRBV5-6 and TRBJ2-5, with 11 bases lining up with TRBD2. Germline values: CDR1 SGHDT, CDR2 YYEEEE. V was clipped by 5 bases and J by 3 bases; unmatched bases: 9. The CDR3 is made up of 16 amino acids. The DNA for the CDR3 is TGTGCCAGCAGTTGGGATAGCGGGAGGGCCGAAGAGACCCAGTACTTC. This codes for CASSWDSGRAEETQYF.

The chain uses TRBV4-1 and TRBJ1-1; TRBD1 aligns across 8 bases. The CDR3 runs to 16 residues. V trimming: 4 bases; J trimming: 0 bases; junction bases outside the gene matches: 7. Germline V gene data show CDR1 as MGHRA and CDR2 as YSYEKL. CDR3 in amino acids: CASSRRDRPMNTEAFF. DNA of the CDR3: TGCGCCAGCAGCCGCCGGGACAGGCCCATGAACACTGAAGCTTTCTTT.

The chain joins TRBV2 to TRBJ2-3; D is unresolved. The V end lost 3 bases, the J end lost 13 bases, and 14 bases lay between the germline ends. This CDR3 has 12 amino acids. Germline assignment: CDR1 SNHLY and CDR2 FYNNEI. The CDR3: CASSENHPRKYF. CDR3 sequence (DNA): TGTGCCAGCAGTGAGAACCATCCACGCAAGTATTTT.

This clone was detected only a few times. This chain joins TRBV9 and TRBJ1-1, with D perhaps TRBD1 (5 bases). V gave up 0 bases and J gave up 4 bases, with 10 bases separating them. The CDR3 is made up of 14 amino acids. The germline CDR1 and CDR2 sequences are SGDLS and YYNGEE. Here the CDR3 DNA reads TGTGCCAGCAGCGTAGGGCAGGGAGGCACTGAAGCTTTCTTT. As protein: CASSVGQGGTEAFF.